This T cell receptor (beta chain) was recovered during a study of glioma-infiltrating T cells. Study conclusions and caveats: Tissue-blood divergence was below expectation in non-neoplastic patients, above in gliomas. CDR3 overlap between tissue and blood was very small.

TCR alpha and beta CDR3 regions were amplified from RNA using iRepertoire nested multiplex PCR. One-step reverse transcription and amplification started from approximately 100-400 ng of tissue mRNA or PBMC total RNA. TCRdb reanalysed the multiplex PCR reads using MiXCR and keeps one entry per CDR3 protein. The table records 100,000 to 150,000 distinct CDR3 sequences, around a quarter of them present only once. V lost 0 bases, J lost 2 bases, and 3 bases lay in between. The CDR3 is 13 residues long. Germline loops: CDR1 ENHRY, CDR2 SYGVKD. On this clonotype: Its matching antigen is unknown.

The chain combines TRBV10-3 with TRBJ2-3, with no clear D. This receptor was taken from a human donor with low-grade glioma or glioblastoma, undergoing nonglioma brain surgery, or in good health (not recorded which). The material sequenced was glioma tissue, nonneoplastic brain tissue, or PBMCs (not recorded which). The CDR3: CAISESVTDTQYF. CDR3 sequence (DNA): TGTGCCATCAGTGAGTCGGTCACAGATACGCAGTATTTT.